These 2 T cell receptor beta chains were sequenced from one sample in a study of blood T cell repertoires in COVID-19. Repertoires were generated with immunoSEQ multiplex PCR, while TCRdb's copy carries only in-frame clones and drops some. The table has almost 85,000 clones, around 83% seen once. The source material was peripheral blood. These receptors all stem from an elderly man with active or convalescent COVID-19.

In DNA, the CDR3 is TGCAGCTTAAAGGGGACGGGGGGGCCAGCAGATACGCAGTATTTT. Translated, it gives CSLKGTGGPADTQYF. This chain connects TRBV29-1 to TRBJ2-3, with 8 bases identical to TRBD2. Trimming removed 8 bases from V and 4 bases from J; junction bases left unmatched: 14. CDR1 is SQVTM, CDR2 ANQGSEA, per germline. CDR3 length: 15 residues.

V is TRBV28 and J is TRBJ1-1; 9 nucleotides line up with TRBD1. Germline loops: CDR1 MDHEN, CDR2 SYDVKM. This CDR3 spans 15 amino acids. The junction had 4 bases not matched to a gene; V was cut back by 5 bases and J by 0 bases. The CDR3 DNA is TGTGCCAGCAGTCTTGGACAGGGGATGAACACTGAAGCTTTCTTT. Amino acids: CASSLGQGMNTEAFF.